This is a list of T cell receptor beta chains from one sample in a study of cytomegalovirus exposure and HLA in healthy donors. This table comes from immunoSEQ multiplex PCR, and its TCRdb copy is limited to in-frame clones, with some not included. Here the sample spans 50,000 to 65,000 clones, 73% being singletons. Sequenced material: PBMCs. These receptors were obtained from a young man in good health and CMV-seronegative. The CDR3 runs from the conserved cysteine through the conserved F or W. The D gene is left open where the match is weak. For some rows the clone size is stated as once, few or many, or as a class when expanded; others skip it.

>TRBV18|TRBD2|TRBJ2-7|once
CASSQGLAGNEQYF
TGTGCCAGCTCACAGGGACTAGCGGGAAACGAGCAGTACTTC
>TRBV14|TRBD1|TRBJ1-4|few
CASSPRQGSSRYEKLFF
TGTGCCAGCAGCCCCCGACAGGGTTCCTCCCGTTATGAAAAACTGTTTTTT
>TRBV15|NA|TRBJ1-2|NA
CATSRGRGLSGYTF
TGTGCCACCAGCAGAGGGCGGGGGCTCTCTGGCTACACCTTC
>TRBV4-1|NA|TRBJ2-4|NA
CASSQDGGQGSLTAKNIQYF
TGCGCCAGCAGCCAAGATGGGGGTCAGGGGAGTCTAACAGCCAAAAACATTCAGTACTTC
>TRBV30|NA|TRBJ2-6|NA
CAWANRASGANVLTF
TGTGCCTGGGCTAACAGGGCCTCTGGGGCCAACGTCCTGACTTTC
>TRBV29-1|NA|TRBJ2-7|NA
CSVRAASDEQYF
TGCAGCGTTCGCGCCGCTTCGGACGAGCAGTACTTC
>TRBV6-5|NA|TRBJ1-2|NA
CASSPTGQNNYGYTF
TGTGCCAGCAGCCCCACAGGACAGAATAACTATGGCTACACCTTC
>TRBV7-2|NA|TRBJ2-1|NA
CASIKGGGRLRGEQFF
TGTGCCAGCATCAAAGGGGGCGGGAGGTTGAGGGGTGAGCAGTTCTTC
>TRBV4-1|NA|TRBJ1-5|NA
CASSHQADAQPQHF
TGCGCCAGCAGCCACCAGGCAGATGCGCAGCCCCAGCATTTT
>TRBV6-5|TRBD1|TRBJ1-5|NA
CASSYSHRGFDQPQHF
TGTGCCAGCAGTTACTCTCACAGGGGTTTTGATCAGCCCCAGCATTTT
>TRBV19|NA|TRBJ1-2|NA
CASSIRGVNGYTF
TGTGCCAGTAGTATCCGGGGTGTGAATGGCTACACCTTC
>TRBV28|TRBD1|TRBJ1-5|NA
CASRTGQLIYQPQHF
TGTGCCAGCAGGACAGGGCAGCTAATCTATCAGCCCCAGCATTTT
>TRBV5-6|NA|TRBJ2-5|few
CASSFRGIETQYF
TGTGCCAGCAGCTTCAGGGGAATAGAGACCCAGTACTTC
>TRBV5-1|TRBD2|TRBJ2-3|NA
CASSLVASGSAAYTQYF
TGCGCCAGCAGCTTGGTGGCTAGCGGGAGCGCCGCCTATACGCAGTATTTT
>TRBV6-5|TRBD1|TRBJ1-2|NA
CASSRDRRDGYTF
TGTGCCAGCAGTCGGGACAGGAGGGATGGCTACACCTTC
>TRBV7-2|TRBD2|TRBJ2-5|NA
CASSLVWGGGGETQYF
TGTGCCAGCAGCTTAGTGTGGGGTGGCGGGGGGGAGACCCAGTACTTC
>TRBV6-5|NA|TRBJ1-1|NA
CASIGELNTEAFF
TGTGCCAGCATCGGGGAACTGAACACTGAAGCTTTCTTT
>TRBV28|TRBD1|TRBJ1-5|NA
CASSLGQGLNQPQHF
TGTGCCAGCAGTTTAGGACAGGGATTGAATCAGCCCCAGCATTTT
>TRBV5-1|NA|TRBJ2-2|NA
CASNQGPPGELFF
TGCGCCAGCAATCAGGGGCCACCGGGGGAGCTGTTTTTT
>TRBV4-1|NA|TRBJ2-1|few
CASSQDGSREVKSEQFF
TGCGCCAGCAGCCAAGATGGTAGCCGAGAGGTAAAGTCTGAGCAGTTCTTC
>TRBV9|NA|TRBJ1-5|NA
CASSGGDSNQPQHF
TGTGCCAGCAGCGGGGGAGATAGCAATCAGCCCCAGCATTTT
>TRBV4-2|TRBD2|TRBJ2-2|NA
CASSQISGRNTGELFF
TGTGCCAGCAGCCAAATTAGCGGGAGAAACACCGGGGAGCTGTTTTTT
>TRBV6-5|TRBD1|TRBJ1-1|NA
CASSSRQGITEAFF
TGTGCCAGCAGTTCTAGACAGGGGATTACTGAAGCTTTCTTT
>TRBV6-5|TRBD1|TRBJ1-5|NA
CASRQQGAGNQPQHF
TGTGCCAGCAGACAACAGGGGGCTGGCAATCAGCCCCAGCATTTT
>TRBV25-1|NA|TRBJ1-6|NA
CASSELAGESPLHF
TGTGCCAGCAGTGAGCTGGCAGGGGAATCACCCCTCCACTTT
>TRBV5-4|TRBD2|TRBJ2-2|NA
CASSLELAGINTGELFF
TGTGCCAGCAGCTTGGAACTAGCGGGGATAAACACCGGGGAGCTGTTTTTT
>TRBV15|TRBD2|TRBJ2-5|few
CATSRDLSGAQTQYF
TGTGCCACCAGCAGAGATCTTAGCGGGGCTCAGACCCAGTACTTC
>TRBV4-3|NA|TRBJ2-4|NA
CASSQESGAKNIQYF
TGCGCCAGCAGCCAAGAAAGCGGTGCCAAAAACATTCAGTACTTC
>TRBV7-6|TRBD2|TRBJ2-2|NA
CASTRTSAGRGTGELFF
TGTGCCAGCACCCGGACTAGCGCTGGGCGGGGCACCGGGGAGCTGTTTTTT
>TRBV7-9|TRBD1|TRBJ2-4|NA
CASSLVGTGGVKNIQYF
TGTGCCAGCAGCTTAGTCGGGACAGGGGGCGTTAAAAACATTCAGTACTTC
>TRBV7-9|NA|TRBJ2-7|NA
CASLGRGSYEQYF
TGTGCCAGCCTTGGTCGGGGTTCCTACGAGCAGTACTTC
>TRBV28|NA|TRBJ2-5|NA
CASSPWLGRGSRLLQETQYF
TGTGCCAGCAGTCCGTGGCTGGGGCGAGGATCCCGACTTCTTCAAGAGACCCAGTACTTC
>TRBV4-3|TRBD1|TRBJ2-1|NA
CASSQEDRANEQFF
TGCGCCAGCAGCCAAGAAGACAGGGCTAATGAGCAGTTCTTC
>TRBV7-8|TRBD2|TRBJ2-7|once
CATGGSGATTREQYF
TGTGCCACCGGGGGTAGCGGGGCCACGACTCGAGAGCAGTACTTC
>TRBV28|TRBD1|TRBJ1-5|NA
CASSITGGHQPQHF
TGTGCCAGCAGTATAACAGGGGGCCATCAGCCCCAGCATTTT
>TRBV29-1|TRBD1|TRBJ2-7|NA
CSVGQGNYEQYF
TGCAGCGTGGGACAGGGGAACTACGAGCAGTACTTC
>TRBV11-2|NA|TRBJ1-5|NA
CASSTEGNQPQHF
TGTGCCAGCTCGACAGAAGGGAATCAGCCCCAGCATTTT
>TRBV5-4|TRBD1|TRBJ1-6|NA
CASSLVGGAGGSYNSPLHF
TGTGCCAGCAGCTTGGTGGGTGGTGCAGGGGGTTCCTATAATTCACCCCTCCACTTT
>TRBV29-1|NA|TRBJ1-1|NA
CSVYSGTEAFF
TGCAGCGTCTATTCGGGGACTGAAGCTTTCTTT
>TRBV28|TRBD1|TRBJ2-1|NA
CASSPGQGVANEQFF
TGTGCCAGCAGTCCGGGACAGGGGGTGGCCAATGAGCAGTTCTTC
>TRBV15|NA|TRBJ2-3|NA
CATSTGGPGDTQYF
TGTGCCACCAGCACCGGCGGGCCGGGAGATACGCAGTATTTT